This T cell receptor (beta chain) was documented in a study of cytomegalovirus exposure and HLA in healthy donors. Unrecorded immune exposure was likely among donors, who were nominally healthy when sampled. Points from the study as a whole: Analyzed later, most CMV-associated TCR beta chains appeared HLA-restricted. In an earlier analysis, most TCR beta V segments were productive about 87% or about 30% of the time.

On this clone itself: No antigen is known for it.

The PCR was carried out with 60 Vbeta primers and 13 Jbeta primers. Here immunoSEQ multiplex PCR was the method, and the copy in TCRdb shows in-frame clones only, minus some. Of around 97,000 clones listed, around 10% were seen once; the top ten hold about 4.7%. Germline lookup yields CDR1 SGHRS and CDR2 YFSETQ. The CDR3 spans 14 residues. The source of this sequence is a middle-aged man in good health and CMV-seropositive. The rearrangement uses TRBV5-1 and TRBJ2-5; D perhaps matches TRBD2 (5 bases). Matching the DNA end better, TRBJ2-7 makes the J call doubtful. The sample taken for sequencing was PBMCs. CDR3 sequence reads: CASSSPEGAYEQYF. The CDR3, as DNA: TGCGCCAGCAGCTCCCCTGAGGGTGCCTACGAGCAGTACTTC.